This TCR beta chain is from a study of Graves' ophthalmopathy and Graves' hyperthyroidism. This clonotype occurred many times. The antigen is unknown. Symptoms, serum thyroxine and TRAb, thyroid ultrasound, and orbital computed tomography formed the diagnostic basis. Sampling over 8 ml of fresh peripheral blood provided the PBMCs. Whole-study results and caveats: Most expanded clonotypes in thyroid above 0.001 frequency also showed up in blood.

The CDR3 contains 16 residues. V shed 2 bases and J 2 bases; nucleotides not matched to a gene: 5. Amplification from RNA transcripts yielded the TCR beta CDR3 regions. The library came from an HTBI-primed first-round RT-PCR and a second-round multiplex PCR. TCRdb re-called the multiplex PCR reads with MiXCR, one entry per CDR3 protein. The table shows some 370,000 distinct CDR3 sequences, with 17% occurring only once. The TCR comes from an adult woman with stable Graves' hyperthyroidism. Sequencing was performed on peripheral blood. The J gene is TRBJ2-7, the V gene TRBV12-3 or TRBV12-4; 11 bases are a match to TRBD2. The CDR3 is CASSLRLAGGAYEQYF. The CDR3 nucleotides read TGTGCCAGCAGTTTACGGCTAGCGGGAGGCGCCTACGAGCAGTACTTC.